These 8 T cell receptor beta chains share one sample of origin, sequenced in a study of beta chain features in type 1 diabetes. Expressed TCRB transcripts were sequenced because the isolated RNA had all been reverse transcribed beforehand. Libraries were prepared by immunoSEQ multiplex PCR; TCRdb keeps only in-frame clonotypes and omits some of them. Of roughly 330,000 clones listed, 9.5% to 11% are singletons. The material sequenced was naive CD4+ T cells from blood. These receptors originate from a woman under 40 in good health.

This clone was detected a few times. The CDR3 nucleotides read TGTGCCAGCAGCGCCGCAGGGGATACGCAGTATTTT. The encoded protein is CASSAAGDTQYF. The chain combines TRBV9 with TRBJ2-3; D perhaps matches TRBD1 (5 bases). V was clipped by 3 bases and J by 6 bases, with 8 bases between them. Germline assignment: CDR1 SGDLS and CDR2 YYNGEE. The CDR3 consists of 12 residues.

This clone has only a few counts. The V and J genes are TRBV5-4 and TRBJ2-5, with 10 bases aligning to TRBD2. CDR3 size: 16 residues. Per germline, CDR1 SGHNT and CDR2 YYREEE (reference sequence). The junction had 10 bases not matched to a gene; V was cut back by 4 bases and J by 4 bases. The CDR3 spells CASSPSGTSERETQYF. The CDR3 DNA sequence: TGTGCCAGCAGCCCGTCCGGGACTAGCGAGAGAGAGACCCAGTACTTC.

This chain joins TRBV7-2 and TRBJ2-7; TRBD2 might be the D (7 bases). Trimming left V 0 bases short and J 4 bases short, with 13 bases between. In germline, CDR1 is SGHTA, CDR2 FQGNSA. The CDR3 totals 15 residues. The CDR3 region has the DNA TGTGCCAGCAGCTTAGCCGGGGGGCACATATACGAGCAGTACTTC. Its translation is CASSLAGGHIYEQYF.

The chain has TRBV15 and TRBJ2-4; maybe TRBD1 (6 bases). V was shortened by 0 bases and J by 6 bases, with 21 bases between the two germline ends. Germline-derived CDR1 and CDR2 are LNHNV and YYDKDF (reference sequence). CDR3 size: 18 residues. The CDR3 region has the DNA TGTGCCACCAGCAGAGAGCTAGGGCAGGGGATATCTGGAAACATTCAGTACTTC. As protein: CATSRELGQGISGNIQYF.

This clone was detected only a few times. The CDR3 DNA sequence: TGTGCCAGCTCACCACTGGCCGAATCCCAAGAGACCCAGTACTTC. This translates into CASSPLAESQETQYF. The chain uses TRBV18 and TRBJ2-5; D unclear. CDR3 length equals 15 residues. The V end was cut by 1 base, the J end by 1 base, with 10 bases between. In germline, CDR1 is KGHSH, CDR2 LQKENI.

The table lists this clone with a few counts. In DNA, the CDR3 is TGTGCCAGTAGTATAGATCAGCAGCCCCAGCATTTT. This gives the protein CASSIDQQPQHF. The chain joins TRBV19 to TRBJ1-5; D unresolved. This CDR3 has 12 amino acids. V lost 0 bases, J lost 7 bases, and 4 bases lay in between. CDR1 is LNHDA and CDR2 is SQIVND in the germline V gene (reference sequence).

CDR3 sequence (DNA): TGTGCCAGCAGCCAAGATGGGAGGGCGTACCAAGAGACCCAGTACTTC. Translated: CASSQDGRAYQETQYF. The chain is built from TRBV4-2 and TRBJ2-5; 7 nucleotides align to TRBD2. This CDR3 is built from 16 residues. Germline V gene data show CDR1 as LGHNA and CDR2 as YNFKEQ. Trimming took 0 bases from V and 0 from J; bases not matched to a gene: 4.

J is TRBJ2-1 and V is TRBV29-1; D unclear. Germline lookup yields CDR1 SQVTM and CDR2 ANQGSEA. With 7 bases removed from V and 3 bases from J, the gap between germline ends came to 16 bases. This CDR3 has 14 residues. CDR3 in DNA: TGCAGCGCAGCCCCAGACTTAAACTACAATGAGCAGTTCTTC. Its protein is CSAAPDLNYNEQFF.